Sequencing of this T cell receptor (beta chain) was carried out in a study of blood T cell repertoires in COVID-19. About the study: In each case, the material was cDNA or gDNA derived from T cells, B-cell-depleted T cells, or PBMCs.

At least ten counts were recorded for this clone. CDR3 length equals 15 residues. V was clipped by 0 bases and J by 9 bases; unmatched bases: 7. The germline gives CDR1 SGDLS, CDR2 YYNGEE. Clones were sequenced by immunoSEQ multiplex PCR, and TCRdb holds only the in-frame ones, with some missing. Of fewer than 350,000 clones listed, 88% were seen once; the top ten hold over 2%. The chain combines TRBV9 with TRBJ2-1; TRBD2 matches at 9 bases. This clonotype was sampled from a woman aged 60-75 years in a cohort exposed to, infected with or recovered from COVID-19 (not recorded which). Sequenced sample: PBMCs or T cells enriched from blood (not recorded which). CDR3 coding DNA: TGTGCCAGCAGCGTAGTAGCGGGAGCGACGACTGAGCAGTTCTTC. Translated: CASSVVAGATTEQFF. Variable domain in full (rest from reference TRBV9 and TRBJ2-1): DSGVTQTPKHLITATGQRVTLRCSPRSGDLSVYWYQQSLDQGLQFLIQYYNGEERAKGNILERFSAQQFPDLHSELNLSSLELGDSALYFCASSVVAGATTEQFFGPGTRLTVL.